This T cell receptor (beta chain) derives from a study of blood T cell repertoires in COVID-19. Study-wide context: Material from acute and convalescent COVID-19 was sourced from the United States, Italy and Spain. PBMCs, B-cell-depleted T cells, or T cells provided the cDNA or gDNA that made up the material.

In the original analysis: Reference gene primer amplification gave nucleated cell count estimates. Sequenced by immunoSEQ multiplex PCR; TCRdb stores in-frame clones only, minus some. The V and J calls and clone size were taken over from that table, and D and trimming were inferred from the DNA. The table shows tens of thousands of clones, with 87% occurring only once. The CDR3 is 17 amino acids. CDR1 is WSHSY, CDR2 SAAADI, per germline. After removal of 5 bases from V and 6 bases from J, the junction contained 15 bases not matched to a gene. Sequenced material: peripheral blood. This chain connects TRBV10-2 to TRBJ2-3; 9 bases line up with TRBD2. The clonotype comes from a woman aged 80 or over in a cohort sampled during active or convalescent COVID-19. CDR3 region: CASSTDLWAGGQDTQYF. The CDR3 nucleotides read TGCGCCAGCAGTACCGACCTTTGGGCGGGGGGGCAGGATACGCAGTATTTT.